This entry features one T cell receptor beta chain sequence. Its antigen is not known. The CDR3 covers 15 residues. Trimming took 6 bases from V and 2 from J, leaving 16 bases between them. Germline CDR1 is LGHNT and CDR2 is FRNRAP. The sample is drawn from a study of cytomegalovirus exposure and HLA in healthy donors. Turning to the study itself: Inside one of the first data releases sat some 85 million unique TCRs taken from HLA-typed donors. Study-level findings and limits: The study assumed roughly uniform donor sequencing depth for presence/absence analyses. Several V segments, TRBV6-2 and TRBV6-3 among them, could not be told apart and were dropped.

The study ran its PCR with 60 Vbeta and 13 Jbeta primers. Data came from immunoSEQ multiplex PCR; TCRdb stores just in-frame clones and leaves some out. The profile shows around 130,000 clones, approximately 77% of them singletons. Unrecorded immune exposure was likely among donors, who were nominally healthy when sampled. The sequenced sample was PBMCs. The sequence was collected from a woman aged 55-70 years in good health and CMV-seronegative. The V and J genes are TRBV12-5 and TRBJ1-1; D is perhaps TRBD1 (6 bases). In DNA, the CDR3 is TGTGCTAGTGGCCAGGGAACGGGGACAAACACTGAAGCTTTCTTT. It translates to CASGQGTGTNTEAFF.